Here is one TCR beta chain with its context. Its antigen is not known. It may be a read error: a sequence one base away is much more abundant. Taking about 18-32 mg of unsorted bulk tissue, the authors co-extracted RNA and DNA. Patients underwent surgical resection for primary liver carcinoma. From around 530 ng of total RNA, TCR beta-specific cDNA was reverse-transcribed using a constant-region primer. ARM-PCR was slightly modified, and three nested multiplex PCR rounds with it gave rise to the TCR beta libraries. Both of the initial two PCR rounds ran for around 9 cycles and employed TRBV1-TRBV30 forward primers alongside a C-beta reverse primer. TCRdb recomputed calls from the multiplex PCR reads with MiXCR, one row per CDR3 protein. The sample holds roughly 100,000 distinct CDR3 sequences, more than 65% seen once. The sample belongs to a study of tumor-infiltrating lymphocytes in primary liver carcinoma.

Study-wide points: Merely about 8-24% of top clones occurred in all five tumor regions. Tumor region pairs shared more overlap than did tumor-adjacent and tumor-blood pairs. Tumor top-250-clone fraction significantly exceeded that of blood (p = 0.039).

The CDR3 runs to 14 residues. Per the germline V gene, CDR1 is MDHEN and CDR2 is SYDVKM. Trimming cost V 6 bases and J 0 bases, with 12 bases left between them. The sample comprised liver tumor tissue from sampling region 2. Subset specified: tumor region T2, inferior pole. The TCR sequence derives from a woman aged 55-69 years with primary liver carcinoma and hepatitis B virus infection. The V gene is TRBV28, the J gene TRBJ2-7; D unresolved. The CDR3 is CASRSGMPSYEQYF. The DNA of the CDR3 is TGTGCCAGCAGGTCAGGTATGCCCTCCTACGAGCAGTACTTC.